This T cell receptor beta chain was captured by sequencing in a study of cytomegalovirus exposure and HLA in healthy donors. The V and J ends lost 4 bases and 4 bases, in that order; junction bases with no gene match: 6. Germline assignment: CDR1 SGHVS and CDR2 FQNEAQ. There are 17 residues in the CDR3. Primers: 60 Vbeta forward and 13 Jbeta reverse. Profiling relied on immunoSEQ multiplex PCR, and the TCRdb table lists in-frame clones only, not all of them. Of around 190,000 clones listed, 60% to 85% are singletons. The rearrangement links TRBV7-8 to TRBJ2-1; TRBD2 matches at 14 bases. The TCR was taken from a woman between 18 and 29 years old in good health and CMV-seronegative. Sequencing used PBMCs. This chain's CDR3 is CASSWTSGGPAYNEQFF. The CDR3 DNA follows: TGTGCCAGCAGCTGGACTAGCGGGGGGCCAGCTTACAATGAGCAGTTCTTC.